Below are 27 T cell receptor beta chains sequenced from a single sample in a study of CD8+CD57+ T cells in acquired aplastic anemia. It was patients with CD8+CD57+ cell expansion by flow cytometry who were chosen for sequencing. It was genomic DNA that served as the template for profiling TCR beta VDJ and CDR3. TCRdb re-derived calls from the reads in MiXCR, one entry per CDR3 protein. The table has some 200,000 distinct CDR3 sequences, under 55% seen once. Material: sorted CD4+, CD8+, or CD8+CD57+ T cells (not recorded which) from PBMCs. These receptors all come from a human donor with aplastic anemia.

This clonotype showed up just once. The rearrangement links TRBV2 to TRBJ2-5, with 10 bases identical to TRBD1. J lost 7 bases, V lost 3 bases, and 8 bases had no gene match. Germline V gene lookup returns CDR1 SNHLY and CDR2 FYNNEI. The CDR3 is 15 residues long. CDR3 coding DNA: TGTGCCAGCAGTGATGTTGGACAGGGGGTCGGGACCCAGTACTTC. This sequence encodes CASSDVGQGVGTQYF. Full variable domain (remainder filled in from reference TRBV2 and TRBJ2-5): EPEVTQTPSHQVTQMGQEVILRCVPISNHLYFYWYRQILGQKVEFLVSFYNNEISEKSEIFDDQFSVERPDGSNFTLKIRSTKLEDSAMYFCASSDVGQGVGTQYFGPGTRLLVL.

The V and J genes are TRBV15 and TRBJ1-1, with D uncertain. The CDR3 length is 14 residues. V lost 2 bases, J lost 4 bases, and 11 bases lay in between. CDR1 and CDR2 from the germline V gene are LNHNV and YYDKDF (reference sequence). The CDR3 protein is CATSRSGGFTEAFF. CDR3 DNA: TGTGCCACCAGCAGATCGGGAGGATTCACTGAAGCTTTCTTT.

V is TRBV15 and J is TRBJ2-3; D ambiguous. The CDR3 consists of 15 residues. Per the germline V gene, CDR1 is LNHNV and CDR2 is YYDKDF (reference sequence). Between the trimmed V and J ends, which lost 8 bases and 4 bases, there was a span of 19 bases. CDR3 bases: TGTGCCACCGAGAAAGACACGACGGGCGCAGATACGCAGTATTTT. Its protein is CATEKDTTGADTQYF.

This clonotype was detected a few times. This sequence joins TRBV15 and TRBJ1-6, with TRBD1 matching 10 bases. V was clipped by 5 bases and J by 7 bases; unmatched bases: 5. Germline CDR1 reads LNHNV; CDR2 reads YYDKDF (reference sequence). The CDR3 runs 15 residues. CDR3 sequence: CATSPRTGGNSPLHF. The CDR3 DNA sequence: TGTGCCACCAGCCCTAGGACAGGGGGGAATTCACCCCTCCACTTT.

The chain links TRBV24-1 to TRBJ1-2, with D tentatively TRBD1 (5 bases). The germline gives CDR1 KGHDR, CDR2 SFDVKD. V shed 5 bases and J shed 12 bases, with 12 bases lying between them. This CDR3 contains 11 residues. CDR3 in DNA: TGTGCCACCAGTGGCCAGATGGGGGACACCTTC. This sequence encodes CATSGQMGDTF.

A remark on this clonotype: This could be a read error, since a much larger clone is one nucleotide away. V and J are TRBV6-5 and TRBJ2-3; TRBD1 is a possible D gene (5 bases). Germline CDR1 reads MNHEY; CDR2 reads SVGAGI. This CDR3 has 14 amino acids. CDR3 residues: CASSSYRSTETQYF. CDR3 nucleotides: TGTGCCAGCAGTTCTTACAGGAGCACAGAGACGCAGTATTTT.

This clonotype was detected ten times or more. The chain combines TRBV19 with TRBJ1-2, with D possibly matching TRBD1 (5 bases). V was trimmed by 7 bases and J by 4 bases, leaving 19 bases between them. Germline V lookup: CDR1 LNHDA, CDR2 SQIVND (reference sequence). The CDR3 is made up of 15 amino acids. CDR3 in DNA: TGTGCCAGTACTAGTTCGAACAGGAGGTCCTATGGCTACACCTTC. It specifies CASTSSNRRSYGYTF. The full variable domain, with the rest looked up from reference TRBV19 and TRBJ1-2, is DGGITQSPKYLFRKEGQNVTLSCEQNLNHDAMYWYRQDPGQGLRLIYYSQIVNDFQKGDIAEGYSVSREKKESFPLTVTSAQKNPTAFYLCASTSSNRRSYGYTFGSGTRLTVV.

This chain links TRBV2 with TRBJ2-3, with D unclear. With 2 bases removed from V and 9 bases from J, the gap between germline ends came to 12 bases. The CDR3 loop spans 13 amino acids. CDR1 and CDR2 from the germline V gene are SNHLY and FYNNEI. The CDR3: CASSEWGSLTQYF. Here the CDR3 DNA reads TGTGCCAGCAGTGAATGGGGTAGCCTCACGCAGTATTTT.

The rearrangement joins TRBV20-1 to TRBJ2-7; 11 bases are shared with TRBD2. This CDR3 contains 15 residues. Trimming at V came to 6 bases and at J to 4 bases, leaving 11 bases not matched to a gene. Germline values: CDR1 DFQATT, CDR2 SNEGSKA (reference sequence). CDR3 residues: CSAPTTSGSMYEQYF. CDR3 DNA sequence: TGCAGTGCCCCCACAACTAGCGGGAGTATGTACGAGCAGTACTTC.

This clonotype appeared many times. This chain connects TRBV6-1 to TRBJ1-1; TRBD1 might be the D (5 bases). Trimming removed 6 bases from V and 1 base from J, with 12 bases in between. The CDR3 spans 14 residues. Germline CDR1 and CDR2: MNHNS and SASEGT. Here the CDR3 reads CASRTGGRNTEAFF. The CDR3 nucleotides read TGTGCCAGCAGGACGGGGGGGAGGAACACTGAAGCTTTCTTT.

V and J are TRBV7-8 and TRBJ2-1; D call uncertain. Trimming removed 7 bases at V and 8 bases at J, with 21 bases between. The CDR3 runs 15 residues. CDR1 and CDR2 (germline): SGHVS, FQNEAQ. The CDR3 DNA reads TGTGCCAGCATTTTCCGGCCTTCGATGATCTATGAGCAGTTCTTC. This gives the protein CASIFRPSMIYEQFF.

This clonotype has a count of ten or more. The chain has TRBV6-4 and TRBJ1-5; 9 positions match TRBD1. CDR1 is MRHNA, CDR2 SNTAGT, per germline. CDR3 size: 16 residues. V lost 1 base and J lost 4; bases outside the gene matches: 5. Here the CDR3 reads CASSDLDRGWNQPQHF. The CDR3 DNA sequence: TGTGCCAGCAGTGACTTGGACAGGGGTTGGAATCAGCCCCAGCATTTT.

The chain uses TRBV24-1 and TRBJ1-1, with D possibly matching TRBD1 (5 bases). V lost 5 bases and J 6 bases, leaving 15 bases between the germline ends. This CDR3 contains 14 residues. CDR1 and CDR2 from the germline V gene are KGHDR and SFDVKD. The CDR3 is CATSAADSGAEAFF. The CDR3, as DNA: TGTGCCACCAGTGCCGCCGACAGTGGCGCTGAAGCTTTCTTT.

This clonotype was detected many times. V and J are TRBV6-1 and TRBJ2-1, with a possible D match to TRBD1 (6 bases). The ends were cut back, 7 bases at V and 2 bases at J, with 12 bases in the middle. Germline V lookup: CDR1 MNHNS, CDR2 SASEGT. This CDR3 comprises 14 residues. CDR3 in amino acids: CASMWDKTYNEQFF. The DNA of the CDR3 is TGTGCCAGCATGTGGGACAAGACCTACAATGAGCAGTTCTTC.

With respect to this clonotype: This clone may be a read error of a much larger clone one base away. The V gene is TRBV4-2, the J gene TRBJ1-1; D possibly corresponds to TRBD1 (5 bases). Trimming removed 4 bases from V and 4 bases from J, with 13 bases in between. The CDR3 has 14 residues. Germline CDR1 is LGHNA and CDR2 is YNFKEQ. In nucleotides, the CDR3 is TGTGCCAGCAGCCTTCAAATGGGGGGCACTGAAGCTTTCTTT. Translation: CASSLQMGGTEAFF.

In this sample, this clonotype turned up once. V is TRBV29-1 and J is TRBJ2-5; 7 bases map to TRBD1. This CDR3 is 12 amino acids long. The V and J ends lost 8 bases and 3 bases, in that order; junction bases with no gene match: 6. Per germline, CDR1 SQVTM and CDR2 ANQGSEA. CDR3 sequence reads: CSSPGTEETQYF. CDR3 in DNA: TGCAGCTCCCCCGGGACAGAAGAGACCCAGTACTTC.

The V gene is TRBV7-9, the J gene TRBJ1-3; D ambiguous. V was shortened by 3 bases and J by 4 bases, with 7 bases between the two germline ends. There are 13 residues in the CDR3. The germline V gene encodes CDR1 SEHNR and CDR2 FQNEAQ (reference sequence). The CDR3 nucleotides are TGTGCCAGCAGCTTGAAGCCGGGAAACACCATATATTTT. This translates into CASSLKPGNTIYF.

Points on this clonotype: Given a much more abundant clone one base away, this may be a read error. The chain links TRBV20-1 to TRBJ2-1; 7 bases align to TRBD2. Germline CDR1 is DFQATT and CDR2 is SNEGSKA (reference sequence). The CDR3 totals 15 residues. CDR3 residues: CGARDGRGSGNEQFF. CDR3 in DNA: TGCGGTGCTAGAGATGGGAGGGGTTCTGGAAATGAGCAGTTCTTC.

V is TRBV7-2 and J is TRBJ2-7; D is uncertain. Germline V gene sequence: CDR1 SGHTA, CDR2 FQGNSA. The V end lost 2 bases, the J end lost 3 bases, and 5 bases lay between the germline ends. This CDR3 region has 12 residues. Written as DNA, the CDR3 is TGTGCCAGCAGCTTATTGGTCTACGAGCAGTACTTC. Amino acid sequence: CASSLLVYEQYF.

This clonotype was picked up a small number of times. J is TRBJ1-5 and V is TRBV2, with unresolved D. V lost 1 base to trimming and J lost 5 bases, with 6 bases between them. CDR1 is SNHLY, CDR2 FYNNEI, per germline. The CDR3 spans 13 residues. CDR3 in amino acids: CASSEGEDQPQHF. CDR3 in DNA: TGTGCCAGCAGTGAAGGGGAGGATCAGCCCCAGCATTTT.

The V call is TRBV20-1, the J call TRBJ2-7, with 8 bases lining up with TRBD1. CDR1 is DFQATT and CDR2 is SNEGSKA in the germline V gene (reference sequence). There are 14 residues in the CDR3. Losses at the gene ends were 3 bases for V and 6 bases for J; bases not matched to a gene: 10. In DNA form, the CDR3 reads TGCAGTGCTAGGCTGACAGGGGATCTTGGCGAGCAGTACTTC. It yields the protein CSARLTGDLGEQYF.

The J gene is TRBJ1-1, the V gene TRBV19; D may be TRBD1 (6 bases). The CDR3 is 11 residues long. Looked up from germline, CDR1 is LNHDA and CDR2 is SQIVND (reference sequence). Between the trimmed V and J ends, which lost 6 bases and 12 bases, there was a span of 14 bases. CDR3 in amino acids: CASSPGQRTFF. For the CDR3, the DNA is TGTGCCAGTAGCCCCGGACAGCGGACTTTCTTT.

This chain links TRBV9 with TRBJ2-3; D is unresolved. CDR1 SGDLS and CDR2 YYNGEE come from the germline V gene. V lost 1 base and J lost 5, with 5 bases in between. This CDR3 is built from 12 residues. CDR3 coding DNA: TGTGCCAGCAGCGTATATGGAGATACGCAGTATTTT. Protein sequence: CASSVYGDTQYF.

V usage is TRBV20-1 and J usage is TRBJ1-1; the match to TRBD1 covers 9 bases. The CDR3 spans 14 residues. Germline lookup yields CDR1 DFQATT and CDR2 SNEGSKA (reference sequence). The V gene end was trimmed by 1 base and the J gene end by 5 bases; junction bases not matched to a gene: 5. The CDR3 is CSARVGQGGTEAFF. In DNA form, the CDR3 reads TGCAGTGCTAGAGTGGGACAGGGAGGGACTGAAGCTTTCTTT.

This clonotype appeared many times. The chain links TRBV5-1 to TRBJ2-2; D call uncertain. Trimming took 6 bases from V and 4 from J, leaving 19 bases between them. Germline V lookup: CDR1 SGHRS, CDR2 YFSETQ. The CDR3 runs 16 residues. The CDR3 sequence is CASNEPHGSSTGELFF. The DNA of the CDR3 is TGCGCCAGCAACGAACCCCATGGTTCGAGCACCGGGGAGCTGTTTTTT.

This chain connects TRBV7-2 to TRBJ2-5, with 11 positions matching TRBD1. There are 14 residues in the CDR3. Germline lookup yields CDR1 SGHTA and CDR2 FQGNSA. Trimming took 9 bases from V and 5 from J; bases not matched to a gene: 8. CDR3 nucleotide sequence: TGTGCCAGTAGTCGGACAGGGGGCCGGGAGACCCAGTACTTC. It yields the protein CASSRTGGRETQYF.

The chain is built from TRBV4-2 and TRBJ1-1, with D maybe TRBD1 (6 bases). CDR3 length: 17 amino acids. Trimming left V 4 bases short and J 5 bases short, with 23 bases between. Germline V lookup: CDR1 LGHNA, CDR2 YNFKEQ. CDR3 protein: CASSRVVRGGFRTEAFF. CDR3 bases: TGTGCCAGCAGCCGCGTGGTCCGAGGGGGGTTTAGGACTGAAGCTTTCTTT.